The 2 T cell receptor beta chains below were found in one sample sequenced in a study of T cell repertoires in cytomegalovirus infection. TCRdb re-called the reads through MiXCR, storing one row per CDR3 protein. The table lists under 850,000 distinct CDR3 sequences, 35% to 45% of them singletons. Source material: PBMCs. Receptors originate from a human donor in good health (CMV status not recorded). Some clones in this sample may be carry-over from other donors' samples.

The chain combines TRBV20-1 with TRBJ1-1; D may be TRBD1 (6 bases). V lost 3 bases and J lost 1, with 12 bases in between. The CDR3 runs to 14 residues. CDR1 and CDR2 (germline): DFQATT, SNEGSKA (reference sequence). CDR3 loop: CSASSGGPNTEAFF. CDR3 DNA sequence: TGCAGTGCTAGTTCGGGGGGCCCGAACACTGAAGCTTTCTTT.

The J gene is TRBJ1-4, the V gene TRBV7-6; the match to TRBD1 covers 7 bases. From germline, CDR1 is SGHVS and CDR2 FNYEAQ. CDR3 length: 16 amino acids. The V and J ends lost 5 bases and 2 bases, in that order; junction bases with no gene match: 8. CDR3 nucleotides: TGTGCCAGCAGCCCCAAGACAGGGTTTACTAATGAAAAACTGTTTTTT. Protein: CASSPKTGFTNEKLFF.